This record covers a single T cell receptor beta chain. What it binds is unknown. The data were taken from a study of blood T cells in healthy people across ages. Study-wide results and caveats: A conclusive naive versus antigen-experienced comparison was prevented by the unsorted PBMCs.

The use of a sample-barcoded 5' primer and a J-beta primer mix characterized a second PCR of roughly 6 to 11 cycles. From the 5' RACE reads, TCRdb called clonotypes with MiXCR, one entry per CDR3 protein. The data hold 1,500,000 or so distinct CDR3 sequences, with approximately 59% observed a single time. The CDR3 has 14 amino acids. Germline V gene lookup returns CDR1 MNHEY and CDR2 SVGAGI. V dropped 5 bases and J dropped 4 bases, with 14 bases sitting between them. J is TRBJ1-2 and V is TRBV6-5, with D perhaps matching TRBD1 (6 bases). This TCR came from a man between 18 and 29 years old in good health. Sequenced: blood. DNA for the CDR3: TGTGCCAGCAGTACTGGAGGGGGGCTCTATGGCTACACCTTC. It encodes CASSTGGGLYGYTF.